Listed below are T cell receptor beta chains from one sample, sequenced in a study of cytomegalovirus exposure and HLA in healthy donors. TCRdb's copy holds only in-frame clones and misses some; the assay was immunoSEQ multiplex PCR. This table holds 100,000 or so clones, 65% to 80% found once. The sequenced material came from PBMCs. All receptors come from a female donor in good health and CMV-seronegative. Each CDR3 is given without its conserved first and last residue. Each record gives: CDR3 protein, clone size, J gene, D gene, V gene. The D gene is left open where the match is weak. Expanded clones are given a class, and other clones once, few, many or no size at all.

CDR3: ASSLDVAGVLGTDTQY
size: once
J: TRBJ2-3
D: NA
V: TRBV7-2

CDR3: ASSQGMAYTEAF
size: NA
J: TRBJ1-1
D: NA
V: TRBV28

CDR3: ASSEDRGDGYT
size: NA
J: TRBJ1-2
D: TRBD1
V: TRBV6-4

CDR3: ASSQALAGSRNEQF
size: NA
J: TRBJ2-1
D: TRBD2
V: TRBV7-8

CDR3: ASSPTGSSPLH
size: few
J: TRBJ1-6
D: TRBD1
V: TRBV6-5

CDR3: ASSQPGNTGELF
size: once
J: TRBJ2-2
D: NA
V: TRBV18

CDR3: ATRPSRVETQY
size: NA
J: TRBJ2-5
D: NA
V: TRBV6-5

CDR3: ASSYHYPDTQY
size: once
J: TRBJ2-3
D: NA
V: TRBV6-6

CDR3: ASSLDRLAGETQY
size: NA
J: TRBJ2-5
D: TRBD2
V: TRBV7-9

CDR3: ASSIEVTFTGELF
size: NA
J: TRBJ2-2
D: NA
V: TRBV19

CDR3: ASSPLAGGRPQH
size: NA
J: TRBJ1-5
D: TRBD1
V: TRBV19

CDR3: ASSYRSGQGLDEQF
size: NA
J: TRBJ2-1
D: TRBD1
V: TRBV2

CDR3: AWSVGGDQPQH
size: NA
J: TRBJ1-5
D: NA
V: TRBV30

CDR3: ASSPRTGAISYEQY
size: few
J: TRBJ2-7
D: TRBD1
V: TRBV19

CDR3: ASSLGLSMNTEAF
size: NA
J: TRBJ1-1
D: NA
V: TRBV7-8

CDR3: ASIQWASSGANVLT
size: NA
J: TRBJ2-6
D: NA
V: TRBV6-6

CDR3: ASSIPGYNEQF
size: NA
J: TRBJ2-1
D: NA
V: TRBV19

CDR3: ASSVEGWGGTDTQY
size: NA
J: TRBJ2-3
D: NA
V: TRBV9

CDR3: ASSFVTGGYGYT
size: NA
J: TRBJ1-2
D: NA
V: TRBV5-8

CDR3: ASRASGGAYNEQF
size: NA
J: TRBJ2-1
D: TRBD2
V: TRBV10-2

CDR3: ASSADFRGTQY
size: NA
J: TRBJ2-3
D: NA
V: TRBV10-2

CDR3: ASSSQGTDTQY
size: once
J: TRBJ2-3
D: TRBD1
V: TRBV27

CDR3: ASSPWTGMNTEAF
size: many
J: TRBJ1-1
D: NA
V: TRBV9

CDR3: ASSLGSGGVGYT
size: once
J: TRBJ1-2
D: NA
V: TRBV7-9

CDR3: ASSPYNTGQGIGYT
size: NA
J: TRBJ1-2
D: TRBD1
V: TRBV7-8

CDR3: ASSKGQAGEQPQH
size: NA
J: TRBJ1-5
D: TRBD1
V: TRBV18

CDR3: ASSLSQGAAEQY
size: NA
J: TRBJ2-7
D: TRBD1
V: TRBV7-7

CDR3: ASSRRYGQSGELF
size: NA
J: TRBJ2-2
D: NA
V: TRBV21-1

CDR3: ASSESCYVGPSYEQY
size: few
J: TRBJ2-7
D: NA
V: TRBV10-1

CDR3: ATSRSRGSSGANVLT
size: NA
J: TRBJ2-6
D: NA
V: TRBV15

CDR3: AWRRGSGYT
size: NA
J: TRBJ1-2
D: NA
V: TRBV30

CDR3: ASRDRVPYGYT
size: NA
J: TRBJ1-2
D: TRBD1
V: TRBV2

CDR3: ASSYRAGSTDTQY
size: NA
J: TRBJ2-3
D: NA
V: TRBV6-5

CDR3: ASSQEQGPYTEAF
size: NA
J: TRBJ1-1
D: TRBD1
V: TRBV11-2

CDR3: ASSREGGRWVDTEAF
size: NA
J: TRBJ1-1
D: NA
V: TRBV5-4

CDR3: SASYDTQY
size: once
J: TRBJ2-3
D: NA
V: TRBV20-1

CDR3: ASSLPSGNTIY
size: few
J: TRBJ1-3
D: NA
V: TRBV5-5

CDR3: AWSGIPGQGPYEQY
size: few
J: NA
D: TRBD1
V: TRBV30

CDR3: ASRRQGSNEQY
size: NA
J: TRBJ2-7
D: TRBD1
V: TRBV19

CDR3: ASRNTRGLGGEKLF
size: NA
J: TRBJ1-4
D: TRBD1
V: TRBV7-9

CDR3: ASSLGQEAF
size: NA
J: TRBJ1-1
D: NA
V: TRBV7-2

CDR3: ASSLGANRGDQPQH
size: NA
J: TRBJ1-5
D: TRBD1
V: TRBV7-2

CDR3: SSSLDGGRSGYT
size: NA
J: TRBJ1-2
D: NA
V: TRBV7-9

CDR3: ASSKARGSNQPQH
size: few
J: TRBJ1-5
D: NA
V: TRBV21-1

CDR3: ASSYQDRDEAF
size: NA
J: TRBJ1-1
D: TRBD1
V: TRBV27

CDR3: ASSINQASYEQY
size: NA
J: TRBJ2-7
D: NA
V: TRBV19

CDR3: AKECAPPKH
size: NA
J: TRBJ1-5
D: NA
V: TRBV7-9

CDR3: SVEGSWASRSYNSPLH
size: NA
J: TRBJ1-6
D: NA
V: TRBV29-1

CDR3: ASSQGGRLHNKQF
size: NA
J: TRBJ2-1
D: NA
V: TRBV4-3

CDR3: AWSLPTGSRATNEKLF
size: once
J: TRBJ1-4
D: TRBD1
V: TRBV30

CDR3: ATSRQGIDEQY
size: NA
J: TRBJ2-7
D: TRBD1
V: TRBV6-1

CDR3: SSRGGLLNTEAF
size: NA
J: TRBJ1-1
D: TRBD1
V: TRBV7-9

CDR3: ASSFWDRGMPEQF
size: NA
J: TRBJ2-1
D: TRBD1
V: TRBV5-1

CDR3: ASSPGGEGSPLH
size: NA
J: TRBJ1-6
D: NA
V: TRBV18

CDR3: ASSWRLPGLAQSEQY
size: NA
J: TRBJ2-7
D: TRBD2
V: TRBV5-5

CDR3: ASSPEANYGYT
size: NA
J: TRBJ1-2
D: NA
V: TRBV7-8

CDR3: APGGGYNEKLF
size: NA
J: TRBJ1-4
D: NA
V: TRBV21-1